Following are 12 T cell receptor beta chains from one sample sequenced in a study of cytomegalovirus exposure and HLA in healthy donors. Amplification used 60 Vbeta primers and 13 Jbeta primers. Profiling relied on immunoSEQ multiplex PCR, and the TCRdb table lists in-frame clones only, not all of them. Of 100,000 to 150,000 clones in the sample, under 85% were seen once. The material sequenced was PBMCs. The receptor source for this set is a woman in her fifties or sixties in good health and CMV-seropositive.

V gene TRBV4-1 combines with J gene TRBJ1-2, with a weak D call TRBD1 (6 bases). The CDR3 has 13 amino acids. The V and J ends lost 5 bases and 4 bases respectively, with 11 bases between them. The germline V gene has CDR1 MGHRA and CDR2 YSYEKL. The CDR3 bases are TGCGCCAGCAGCTGGGACAATATCTATGGCTACACCTTC. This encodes CASSWDNIYGYTF.

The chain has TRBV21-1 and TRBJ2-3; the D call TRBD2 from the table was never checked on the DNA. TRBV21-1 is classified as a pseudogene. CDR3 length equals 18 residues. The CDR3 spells CASSMKRKLAKSTDTQYF. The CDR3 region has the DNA TGTGCCAGCAGCATGAAGAGGAAACTAGCGAAAAGCACAGATACGCAGTATTTT.

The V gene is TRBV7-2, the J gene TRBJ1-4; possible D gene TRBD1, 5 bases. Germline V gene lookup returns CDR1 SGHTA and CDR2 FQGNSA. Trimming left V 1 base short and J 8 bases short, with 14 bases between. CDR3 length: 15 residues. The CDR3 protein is CASSLGGMWGEKLFF. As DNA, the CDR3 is TGTGCCAGCAGCTTAGGTGGGATGTGGGGCGAAAAACTGTTTTTT. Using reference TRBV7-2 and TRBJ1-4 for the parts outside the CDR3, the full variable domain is GAGVSQSPSNKVTEKGKDVELRCDPISGHTALYWYRQSLGQGLEFLIYFQGNSAPDKSGLPSDRFSAERTGGSVSTLTIQRTQQEDSAVYLCASSLGGMWGEKLFFGSGTQLSVL.

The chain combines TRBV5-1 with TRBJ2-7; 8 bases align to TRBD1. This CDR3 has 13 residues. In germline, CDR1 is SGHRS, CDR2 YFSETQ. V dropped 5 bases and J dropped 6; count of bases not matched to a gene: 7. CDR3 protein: CASRGQDGSEQYF. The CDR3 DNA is TGCGCCAGCAGGGGACAGGACGGTTCCGAGCAGTACTTC.

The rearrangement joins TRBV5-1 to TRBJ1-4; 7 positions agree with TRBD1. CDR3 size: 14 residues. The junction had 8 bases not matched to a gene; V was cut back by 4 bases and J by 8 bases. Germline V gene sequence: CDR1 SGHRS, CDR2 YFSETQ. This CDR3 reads CASSPNRGVEKLFF. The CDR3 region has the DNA TGCGCCAGCAGCCCCAACAGGGGTGTCGAAAAACTGTTTTTT.

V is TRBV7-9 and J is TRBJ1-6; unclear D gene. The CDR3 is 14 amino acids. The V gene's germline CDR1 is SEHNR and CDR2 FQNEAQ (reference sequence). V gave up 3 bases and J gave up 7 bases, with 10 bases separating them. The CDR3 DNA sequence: TGTGCCAGCAGCTTTCGGTTCGAGAATTCACCCCTCCACTTT. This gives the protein CASSFRFENSPLHF.

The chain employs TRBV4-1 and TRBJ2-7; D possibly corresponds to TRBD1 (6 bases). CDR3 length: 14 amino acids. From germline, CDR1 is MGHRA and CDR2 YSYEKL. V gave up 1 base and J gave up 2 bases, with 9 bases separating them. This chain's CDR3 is CASSQGDKTYEQYF. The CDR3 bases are TGCGCCAGCAGCCAAGGGGACAAGACCTACGAGCAGTACTTC.

CDR3: CASSPHREWGEETQYF. CDR3 sequence (DNA): TGCGCCAGCAGCCCGCACAGGGAGTGGGGCGAAGAGACCCAGTACTTC. V gene TRBV4-1 combines with J gene TRBJ2-5; TRBD1 is a possible D gene (6 bases). V dropped 4 bases and J dropped 3 bases, with 18 bases sitting between them. CDR1 and CDR2 (germline): MGHRA, YSYEKL. There are 16 residues in the CDR3.

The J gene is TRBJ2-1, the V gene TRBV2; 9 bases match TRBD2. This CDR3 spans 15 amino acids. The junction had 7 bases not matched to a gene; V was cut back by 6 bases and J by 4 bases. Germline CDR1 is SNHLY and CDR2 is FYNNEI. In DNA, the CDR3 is TGTGCCAGCAGGTCGCTAGCGGGGATTTACAATGAGCAGTTCTTC. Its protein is CASRSLAGIYNEQFF.

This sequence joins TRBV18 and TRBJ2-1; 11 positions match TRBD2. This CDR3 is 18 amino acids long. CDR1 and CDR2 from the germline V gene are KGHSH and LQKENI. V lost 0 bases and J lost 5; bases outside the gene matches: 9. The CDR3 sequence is CASSPPVLAGGTNNEQFF. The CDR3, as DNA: TGTGCCAGCTCACCACCGGTTCTAGCGGGGGGAACAAACAATGAGCAGTTCTTC.

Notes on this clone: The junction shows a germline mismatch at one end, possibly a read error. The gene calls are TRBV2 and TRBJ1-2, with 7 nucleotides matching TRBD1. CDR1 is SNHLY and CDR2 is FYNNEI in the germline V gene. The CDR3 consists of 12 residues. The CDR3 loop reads CASSLETGTSPF. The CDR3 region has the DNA TGTGCCAGCAGTCTCGAGACAGGGACCTCCCCCTTC.

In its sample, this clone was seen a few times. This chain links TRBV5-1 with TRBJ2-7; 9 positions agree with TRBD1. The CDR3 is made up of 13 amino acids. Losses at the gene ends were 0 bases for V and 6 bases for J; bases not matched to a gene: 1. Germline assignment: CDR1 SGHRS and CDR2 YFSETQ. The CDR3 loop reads CASSLGQGGEQYF. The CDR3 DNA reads TGCGCCAGCAGCTTGGGACAGGGGGGCGAGCAGTACTTC. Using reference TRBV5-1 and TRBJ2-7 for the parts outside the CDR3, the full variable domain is KAGVTQTPRYLIKTRGQQVTLSCSPISGHRSVSWYQQTPGQGLQFLFEYFSETQRNKGNFPGRFSGRQFSNSRSEMNVSTLELGDSALYLCASSLGQGGEQYFGPGTRLTVT.